Listed below are T cell receptor beta chains from one sample, sequenced in a study of cytomegalovirus exposure and HLA in healthy donors. The table came from immunoSEQ multiplex PCR; TCRdb's copy has only in-frame clones and leaves some out. Of roughly 200,000 clones in the sample, about 80% were seen once. Sequencing input: PBMCs. The receptor set was obtained from a woman younger than 35 in good health and CMV-seropositive. The conserved cysteine and the conserved F or W are not part of the CDR3 here. The order of the fields is V gene, J gene, CDR3 protein.

TRBV5-6	TRBJ2-1	ASSVTSGGLSAYNEQF
TRBV4-3	TRBJ1-2	ASSDQTSGLNYGYT
TRBV2	TRBJ2-7	ASSVDIEEEEQY
TRBV15	TRBJ2-2	ATSHGERVTGELF
TRBV6-6	TRBJ1-6	ASSAWSSPLH
TRBV18	TRBJ2-3	ASSPARGQGTDTQY
TRBV7-6	TRBJ1-3	ASSLLDLESGNTIY
TRBV2	TRBJ2-7	ASKPGQGSYEQY
TRBV7-9	TRBJ2-3	ASSSGWEPDTQY
TRBV11-1	TRBJ2-2	ASSLGRGTKTGELF
TRBV9	TRBJ2-2	ASSATTGELF
TRBV18	TRBJ2-1	ASSPPKGVYNEQF
TRBV5-1	TRBJ2-5	ASTQGPQETQY
TRBV5-1	TRBJ2-3	ASSIADPGTDTQY
TRBV5-6	TRBJ1-2	ASSTDRALYYGYT
TRBV25-1	TRBJ2-2	ASSHLGTQVTGELF
TRBV6-5	TRBJ2-2	ASSYWPGQGELF
TRBV18	TRBJ1-1	ASSPGNTEAF
TRBV10-1	TRBJ2-2	ASSELGELF